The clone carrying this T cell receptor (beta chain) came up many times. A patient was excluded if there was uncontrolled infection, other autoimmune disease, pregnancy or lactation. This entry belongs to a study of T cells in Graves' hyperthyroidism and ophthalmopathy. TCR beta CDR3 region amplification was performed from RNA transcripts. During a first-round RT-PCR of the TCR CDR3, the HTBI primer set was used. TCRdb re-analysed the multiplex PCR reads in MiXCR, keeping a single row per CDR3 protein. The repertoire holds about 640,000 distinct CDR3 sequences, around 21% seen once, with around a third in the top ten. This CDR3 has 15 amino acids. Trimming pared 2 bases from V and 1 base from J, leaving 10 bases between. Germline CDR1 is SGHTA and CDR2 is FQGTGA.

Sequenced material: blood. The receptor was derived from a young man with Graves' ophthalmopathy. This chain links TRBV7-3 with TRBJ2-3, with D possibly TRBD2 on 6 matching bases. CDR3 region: CASSLWGEGTDTQYF. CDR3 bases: TGTGCCAGCAGCTTATGGGGGGAAGGCACAGATACGCAGTATTTT.